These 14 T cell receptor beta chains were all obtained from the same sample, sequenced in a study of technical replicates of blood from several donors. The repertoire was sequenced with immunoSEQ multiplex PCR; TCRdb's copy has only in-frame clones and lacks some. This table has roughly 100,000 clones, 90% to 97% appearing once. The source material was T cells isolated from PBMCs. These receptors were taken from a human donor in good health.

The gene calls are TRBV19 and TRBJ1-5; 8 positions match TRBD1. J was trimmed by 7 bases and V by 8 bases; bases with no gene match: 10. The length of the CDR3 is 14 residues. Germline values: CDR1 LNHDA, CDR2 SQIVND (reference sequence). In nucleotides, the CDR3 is TGTGCCAGTCGACCTGGGACAGGAGGACAGCCCCAGCATTTT. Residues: CASRPGTGGQPQHF.

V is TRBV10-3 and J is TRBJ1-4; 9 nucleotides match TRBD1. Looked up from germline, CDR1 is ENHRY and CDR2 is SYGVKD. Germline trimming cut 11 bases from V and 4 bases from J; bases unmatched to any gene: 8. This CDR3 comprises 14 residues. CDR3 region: CAAGQGIDNEKLFF. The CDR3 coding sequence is TGTGCCGCCGGACAGGGGATTGATAATGAAAAACTGTTTTTT.

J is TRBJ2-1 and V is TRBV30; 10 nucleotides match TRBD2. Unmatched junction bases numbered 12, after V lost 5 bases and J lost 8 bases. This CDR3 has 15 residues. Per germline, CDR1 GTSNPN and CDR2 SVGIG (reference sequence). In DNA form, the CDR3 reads TGTGCCTGGGCTGAGAGCGGGAGGGCTCGGGATGAGCAGTTCTTC. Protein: CAWAESGRARDEQFF.

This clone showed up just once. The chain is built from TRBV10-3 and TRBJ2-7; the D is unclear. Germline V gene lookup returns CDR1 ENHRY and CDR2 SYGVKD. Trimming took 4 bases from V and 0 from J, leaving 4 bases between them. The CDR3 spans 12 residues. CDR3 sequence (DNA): TGTGCCATCAGTGCAGGCTCCTACGAGCAGTACTTC. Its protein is CAISAGSYEQYF.

The CDR3 DNA is TGTGCCAGCAGCTTAATACTAGCGGGAGGGCCATCCGAGCAGTACTTC. This gives the protein CASSLILAGGPSEQYF. The rearrangement links TRBV7-2 to TRBJ2-7; 13 bases align to TRBD2. Unmatched junction bases numbered 7, after V lost 2 bases and J lost 6 bases. This CDR3 has 16 amino acids. Germline lookup yields CDR1 SGHTA and CDR2 FQGNSA.

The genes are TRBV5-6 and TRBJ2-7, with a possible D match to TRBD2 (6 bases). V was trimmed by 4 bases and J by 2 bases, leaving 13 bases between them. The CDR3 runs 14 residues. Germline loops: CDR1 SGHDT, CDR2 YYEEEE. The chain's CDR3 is CASSTDGGAYEQYF. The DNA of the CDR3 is TGTGCCAGCAGCACGGACGGGGGAGCCTACGAGCAGTACTTC.

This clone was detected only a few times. The CDR3 bases are TGTGCCAGCAGTTTAAAGGGGCCAGATGGCTACACCTTC. It specifies CASSLKGPDGYTF. The chain carries TRBV27 and TRBJ1-2; tentatively, D is TRBD1 (5 bases). CDR3 size: 13 residues. Trimming removed 2 bases at V and 6 bases at J, with 10 bases between. Germline V gene lookup returns CDR1 MNHEY and CDR2 SMNVEV (reference sequence).

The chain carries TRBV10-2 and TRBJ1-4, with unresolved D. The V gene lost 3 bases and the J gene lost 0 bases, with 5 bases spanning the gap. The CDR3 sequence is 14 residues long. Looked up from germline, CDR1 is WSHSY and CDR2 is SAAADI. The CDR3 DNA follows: TGCGCCAGCAGTGACCTCGCAACTAATGAAAAACTGTTTTTT. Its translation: CASSDLATNEKLFF.

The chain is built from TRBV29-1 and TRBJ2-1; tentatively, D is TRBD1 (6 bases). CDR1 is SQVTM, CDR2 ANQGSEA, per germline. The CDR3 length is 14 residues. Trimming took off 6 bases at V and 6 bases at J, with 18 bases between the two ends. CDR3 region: CSVSGTIKTNEQFF. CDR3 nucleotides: TGCAGCGTATCCGGGACAATCAAGACCAATGAGCAGTTCTTC.

CDR3 residues: CAWMPGWLTEKLFF. CDR3 DNA: TGTGCCTGGATGCCCGGGTGGCTAACTGAAAAACTGTTTTTT. The rearrangement joins TRBV30 to TRBJ1-4, with unresolved D. V dropped 4 bases and J dropped 7 bases, with 16 bases sitting between them. The CDR3 covers 14 residues. Germline V gene sequence: CDR1 GTSNPN, CDR2 SVGIG (reference sequence).

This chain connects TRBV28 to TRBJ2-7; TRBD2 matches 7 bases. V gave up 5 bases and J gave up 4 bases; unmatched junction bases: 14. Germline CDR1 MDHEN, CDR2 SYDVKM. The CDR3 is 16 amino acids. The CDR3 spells CASSVNRLARVYEQYF. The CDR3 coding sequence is TGTGCCAGCAGTGTAAACCGACTAGCCAGGGTGTACGAGCAGTACTTC.

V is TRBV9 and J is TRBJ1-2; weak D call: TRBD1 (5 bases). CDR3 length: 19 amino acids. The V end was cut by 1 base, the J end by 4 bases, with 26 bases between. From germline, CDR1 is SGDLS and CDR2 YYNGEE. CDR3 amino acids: CASSVNIGLSDTTTYGYTF. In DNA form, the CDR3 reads TGTGCCAGCAGCGTAAACATTGGCTTGTCGGACACGACGACCTATGGCTACACCTTC.

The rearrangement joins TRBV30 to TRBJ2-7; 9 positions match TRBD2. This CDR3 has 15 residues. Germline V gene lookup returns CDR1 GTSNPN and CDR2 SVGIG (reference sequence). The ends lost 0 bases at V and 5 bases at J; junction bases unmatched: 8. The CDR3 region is CAWSVMSSGINEQYF. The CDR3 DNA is TGTGCCTGGAGTGTAATGTCTAGCGGGATTAACGAGCAGTACTTC.

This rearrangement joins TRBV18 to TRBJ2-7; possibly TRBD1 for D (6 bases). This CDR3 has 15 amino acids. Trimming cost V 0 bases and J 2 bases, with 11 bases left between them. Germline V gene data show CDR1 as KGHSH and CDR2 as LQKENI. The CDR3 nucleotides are TGTGCCAGCTCACCACCAGGGGGTCCAGCCTACGAGCAGTACTTC. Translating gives CASSPPGGPAYEQYF. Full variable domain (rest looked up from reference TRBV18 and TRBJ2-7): NAGVMQNPRHLVRRRGQEARLRCSPMKGHSHVYWYRQLPEEGLKFMVYLQKENIIDESGMPKERFSAEFPKEGPSILRIQQVVRGDSAAYFCASSPPGGPAYEQYFGPGTRLTVT.